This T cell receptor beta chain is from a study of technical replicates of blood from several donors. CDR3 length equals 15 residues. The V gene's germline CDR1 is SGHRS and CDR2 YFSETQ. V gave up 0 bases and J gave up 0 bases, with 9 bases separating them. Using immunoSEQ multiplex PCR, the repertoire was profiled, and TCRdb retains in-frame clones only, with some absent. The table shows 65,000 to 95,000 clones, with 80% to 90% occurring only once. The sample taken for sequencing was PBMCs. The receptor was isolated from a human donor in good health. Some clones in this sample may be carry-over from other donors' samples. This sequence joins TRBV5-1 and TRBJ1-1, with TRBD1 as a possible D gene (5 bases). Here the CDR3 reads CASSLAGTLNTEAFF. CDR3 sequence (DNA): TGCGCCAGCAGCTTGGCAGGGACTCTGAACACTGAAGCTTTCTTT.